This T cell receptor (beta chain) was captured in a study of OX40 agonist ivuxolimab in advanced cancers. Method: immunoSEQ multiplex PCR; TCRdb's copy keeps in-frame clones and lacks some. The data contain 99,000 or so clones, roughly four fifths of them singletons. After removal of 6 bases from V and 1 base from J, the junction contained 5 bases not matched to a gene. The CDR3 length is 15 residues. Germline values: CDR1 MNHNS, CDR2 SASEGT. The input for sequencing was CD4+ or CD8+ T cells sorted from blood, taken in a trial of the OX40 agonist ivuxolimab. This rearrangement joins TRBV6-1 to TRBJ2-2; 7 bases match TRBD1. This clonotype originated in an adult with an advanced solid tumor such as melanoma, head and neck, liver or kidney cancer. CDR3 in amino acids: CASRWGQWNTGELFF. The DNA for the CDR3 is TGTGCCAGCAGGTGGGGACAGTGGAACACCGGGGAGCTGTTTTTT.